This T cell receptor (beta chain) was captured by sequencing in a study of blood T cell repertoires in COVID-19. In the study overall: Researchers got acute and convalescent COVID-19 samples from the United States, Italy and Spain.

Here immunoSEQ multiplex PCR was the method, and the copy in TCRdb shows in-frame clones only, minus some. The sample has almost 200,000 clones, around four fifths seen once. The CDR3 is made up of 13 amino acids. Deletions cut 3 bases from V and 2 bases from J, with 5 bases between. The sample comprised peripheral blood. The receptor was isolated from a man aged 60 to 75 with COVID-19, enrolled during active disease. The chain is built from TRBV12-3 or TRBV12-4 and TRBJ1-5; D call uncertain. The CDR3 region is CASSLAGNQPQHF. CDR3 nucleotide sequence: TGTGCCAGCAGTTTGGCAGGCAATCAGCCCCAGCATTTT.